The sample holds a few counts of the clone carrying this T cell receptor beta chain. Its antigen is unidentified. This sample was taken from a study of CD8 T cells in ankylosing spondylitis. Study conclusions and caveats: The study looked at matched synovial fluid samples from ankylosing spondylitis patients. Disease-linked clones were reported to be significantly enriched there.

With 5 bases removed from V and 3 bases from J, the gap between germline ends came to 14 bases. Germline V gene lookup returns CDR1 SGHTA and CDR2 FQGNSA. The CDR3 sequence is 14 residues long. Libraries for TCR beta were made by quantitative 5'-RACE with molecular barcodes. MiXCR, run by TCRdb on the 5' RACE reads, gives a single entry per CDR3 protein. The top ten hold about 1.1% of the sample, which has fewer than 400,000 distinct CDR3 sequences, roughly 14% seen once. This receptor was identified in a male donor with ankylosing spondylitis or in good health (not recorded which). Sample: blood, either unsorted or a sorted T cell fraction (not recorded which). This chain uses TRBV7-2 with TRBJ2-7; maybe TRBD1 (6 bases). The CDR3 protein is CASSLLTGDYEQYF. The CDR3 nucleotides read TGTGCCAGCAGCCTATTGACAGGAGACTACGAGCAGTACTTC.